Shown below are 14 T cell receptor beta chains from a single sample sequenced in a study of T cells in Graves' hyperthyroidism and ophthalmopathy. Amplified regions were TCR beta CDR3 sequences from RNA transcripts. Researchers ran a first-round RT-PCR on the TCR CDR3 using the HTBI primer set. TCRdb re-analysed the multiplex PCR reads in MiXCR, keeping a single row per CDR3 protein. The sample includes 600,000 to 700,000 distinct CDR3 sequences, nearly 45% of them seen just once. The material sequenced was peripheral blood or thyroid tissue (not recorded which). These receptors were collected from an adult man with Graves' disease, either hyperthyroidism or ophthalmopathy (not recorded which).

V gene TRBV2 combines with J gene TRBJ1-5; the match to TRBD1 covers 8 bases. Germline CDR1 is SNHLY and CDR2 is FYNNEI. This CDR3 has 15 residues. V trimming: 5 bases; J trimming: 7 bases; junction bases outside the gene matches: 10. CDR3 loop: CASSNSDRVGQPQHF. In DNA form, the CDR3 reads TGTGCCAGCAGTAACTCGGACAGGGTTGGGCAGCCCCAGCATTTT.

This clonotype was detected once. V usage is TRBV5-1 and J usage is TRBJ2-7; a possible D gene is TRBD2 (6 bases). The length of the CDR3 is 14 residues. Germline loops: CDR1 SGHRS, CDR2 YFSETQ. The V end lost 5 bases, the J end lost 5 bases, and 17 bases lay between the germline ends. The CDR3 protein is CASRRREGSDEQYF. CDR3 bases: TGCGCCAGCAGGAGGAGGGAAGGAAGCGACGAGCAGTACTTC.

The sample holds many counts of this clonotype. The V call is TRBV9, the J call TRBJ2-6; D remains ambiguous. Germline CDR1 and CDR2: SGDLS and YYNGEE. Trimming pared 3 bases from V and 1 base from J, leaving 17 bases between. The CDR3 covers 18 residues. CDR3 nucleotides: TGTGCCAGCAGCGGACCGGGCCTTTCCAGATCTGGGGCCAACGTCCTGACTTTC. Protein: CASSGPGLSRSGANVLTF.

Turning to this clonotype: This may stem from a read error, because a much larger clone lies one nucleotide away. CDR3 sequence reads: CANSAVHGYTF. CDR3 nucleotide sequence: TGTGCCAACAGCGCCGTCCATGGCTACACCTTC. The V gene is TRBV9, the J gene TRBJ1-2; D ambiguous. The CDR3 covers 11 residues. CDR1 is SGDLS and CDR2 is YYNGEE in the germline V gene.

Regarding this clonotype: One end of the junction fails to match germline, which may point to a read error. The chain recombines TRBV10-2 with TRBJ1-2; D possibly corresponds to TRBD1 (6 bases). Per germline, CDR1 WSHSY and CDR2 SAAADI. This CDR3 comprises 11 residues. The CDR3 region is CASWGLYGYTF. CDR3 nucleotides: TGTGCCAGCTGGGGGCTCTATGGCTACACCTTC.

The rearrangement uses TRBV20-1 and TRBJ1-1; possible D gene TRBD1, 5 bases. V was shortened by 6 bases and J by 2 bases, with 19 bases between the two germline ends. Per the germline V gene, CDR1 is DFQATT and CDR2 is SNEGSKA (reference sequence). CDR3 length: 15 residues. CDR3 sequence (DNA): TGCAGTGCCAGGGAACTGGGGGGAATTAACACTGAAGCTTTCTTT. Protein product: CSARELGGINTEAFF.

This clonotype was recorded at least ten times. V usage is TRBV9 and J usage is TRBJ1-6; no definite D call. With 0 bases removed from V and 10 bases from J, the gap between germline ends came to 11 bases. Germline V lookup: CDR1 SGDLS, CDR2 YYNGEE. The CDR3 length is 14 residues. The CDR3 nucleotides read TGTGCCAGCAGCGTAGTGGACCACGAATCACCCCTCCACTTT. Translated, it gives CASSVVDHESPLHF.

This clonotype has ten or more counts. The chain couples TRBV10-3 to TRBJ1-5, with D possibly matching TRBD1 (5 bases). Germline-derived CDR1 and CDR2 are ENHRY and SYGVKD. This CDR3 is 13 amino acids long. The V end lost 5 bases, the J end lost 4 bases, and 9 bases lay between the germline ends. CDR3 protein: CAISHDSNQPQHF. CDR3 bases: TGTGCCATCAGTCATGACAGTAATCAGCCCCAGCATTTT.

This clonotype came up many times. The V and J genes are TRBV6-6 and TRBJ1-5; no clear D. The CDR3 contains 13 residues. CDR1 and CDR2 (germline): MNHNY, SVGAGI (reference sequence). Trimming left V 0 bases short and J 6 bases short, with 6 bases between. CDR3: CASSYSTAQPQHF. Here the CDR3 DNA reads TGTGCCAGCAGTTACTCTACGGCTCAGCCCCAGCATTTT.

This clonotype has just a few counts. J is TRBJ1-2 and V is TRBV5-1; 10 bases map to TRBD1. The germline gives CDR1 SGHRS, CDR2 YFSETQ. CDR3 size: 16 residues. Trimming cost V 1 base and J 5 bases; bases outside gene matches: 8. Written as DNA, the CDR3 is TGCGCCAGCAGCTTGCATCGACAGGGGGCTCTTTATGGCTACACCTTC. Translated, it gives CASSLHRQGALYGYTF.

Of note for this clonotype: The conserved final phenylalanine or tryptophan is absent from the CDR3, which likely points to a read error. The DNA is omitted, as the CDR3 cannot be located on it reliably, and the CDR3 follows TCRdb's listing. The genes are TRBV7-2 and TRBJ2-5; TRBD2 is the table's D call and was not checked against the DNA. The CDR3 sequence runs 8 residues, both termini included. Germline V gives CDR1 SGHTA, CDR2 FQGNSA. CDR3 sequence: CASSGGTS.

This clonotype came up a few times. The V call is TRBV7-9, the J call TRBJ1-4, with D possibly matching TRBD1 (5 bases). V dropped 2 bases and J dropped 8 bases, with 15 bases sitting between them. Per the germline V gene, CDR1 is SEHNR and CDR2 is FQNEAQ (reference sequence). The CDR3 is 15 residues long. The CDR3 reads CASSLSGGVLEKLFF. The DNA of the CDR3 is TGTGCCAGCAGCTTATCTGGAGGGGTACTCGAAAAACTGTTTTTT.

This chain connects TRBV29-1 to TRBJ2-5; the match to TRBD2 covers 7 bases. In germline, CDR1 is SQVTM, CDR2 ANQGSEA. The CDR3 has 13 amino acids. V dropped 8 bases and J dropped 5; count of bases not matched to a gene: 11. Written as DNA, the CDR3 is TGCAGCACCGTGGGGGGAGGGCCCGAGACCCAGTACTTC. This sequence encodes CSTVGGGPETQYF.

Notes on this clonotype: The missing conserved phenylalanine or tryptophan at the end of this CDR3 makes a read error likely. The gene calls are TRBV25-1 and TRBJ1-1; 8 bases fit TRBD1. The CDR3 totals 12 residues. From germline, CDR1 is MGHDK and CDR2 SYGVNS. V gave up 1 base and J gave up 8 bases; unmatched junction bases: 0. CDR3 in amino acids: CASSEWDREAFL. CDR3 DNA: TGTGCCAGCAGTGAATGGGACAGGGAAGCTTTCCTT.